This T cell receptor (beta chain) was profiled in a study of post-analysis software for immune sequencing data. Study-level background: Relapsing-remitting, secondary progressive and progressive-relapsing multiple sclerosis courses were included. The study's findings and limits: Significantly decreased normalized Chao1 diversity was recorded for multiple sclerosis patients relative to controls.

Presence of unique molecular identifiers characterized the TCR beta cDNA libraries. TCRdb re-called the PCR reads with MiXCR, one entry per CDR3 protein. Among roughly 430,000 distinct CDR3 sequences listed, about 39% were seen once. This clonotype was counted between two and nine times. The antigen is not known. The receptor was isolated from a girl aged 2 to 10 with multiple sclerosis. The sample was blood.

CDR3 bases: TGTGCCACCAGCAGAGGTGACAGGACTGGGGCCAACGTCCTGACTTTC. The encoded protein is CATSRGDRTGANVLTF. V is TRBV15 and J is TRBJ2-6; D may be TRBD1 (6 bases). Trimming took off 1 base at V and 2 bases at J, with 9 bases between the two ends. The CDR3 runs 16 residues. Germline CDR1 is LNHNV and CDR2 is YYDKDF (reference sequence).